Below, one T cell receptor (beta chain) is given with its context. Measured with immunoSEQ multiplex PCR; TCRdb has only the in-frame clones, and not every one. The sample shows about 7,800 clones, about 82% of them seen only once. The sample comes from a study of PD-1 blockade in classical Hodgkin lymphoma. Brentuximab vedotin exposure varied, and every patient relapsed after autologous stem cell transplantation. PBMCs, once thawed, yielded CD8+ T cells isolated by magnetic negative selection. Best responses fell into complete response, partial response or progressive disease. The CDR3 has 15 residues. Trimming pared 0 bases from V and 7 bases from J, leaving 13 bases between. The germline V gene encodes CDR1 LNHNV and CDR2 YYDKDF (reference sequence).

This clonotype originated in a human donor with classical Hodgkin lymphoma. This chain links TRBV15 with TRBJ2-1; unclear D gene. Specimen: CD8+ T cells from blood, collected at baseline. CDR3 bases: TGTGCCACCAGCAGAGATCCAGCTTCCGGGAATGAGCAGTTCTTC. This translates into CATSRDPASGNEQFF.